The sample holds a few counts of the clone carrying this T cell receptor beta chain. These data come from a study of response to subunit inactivated influenza vaccine. Trimming removed 3 bases from V and 0 bases from J, with 9 bases in between. The CDR3 spans 15 residues. The germline gives CDR1 SGHTA, CDR2 FQGNSA. A single record per CDR3 protein comes from TCRdb applying MiXCR to the RT-PCR reads. The sample has about 570,000 distinct CDR3 sequences, 11% seen once. This same sample was also part of a study on T cells expressing NK-cell markers. That paper states: TCR beta cDNA was generated via 5'RACE template switching incorporating UMIs. Cells sorted as CD3+CD56+NKG2C+, CD3+CD56+NKG2C- and CD3+CD56-NKG2C+ T cells supplied the TCR beta repertoires. Out of eight donors sequenced, seven tested HCMV-seropositive and the remaining one seronegative.

The sequence came from a man aged 50 to 60 who received an inactivated influenza vaccine. The rearrangement links TRBV7-2 to TRBJ1-3, with D unclear. The source material was PBMCs from blood, sampled on the day of vaccination. The CDR3 protein is CASSLSWSSGNTIYF. CDR3 nucleotide sequence: TGTGCCAGCAGCTTGAGCTGGAGCTCTGGAAACACCATATATTTT.